A single sample gave rise to the 10 T cell receptor beta chains below, sequenced in a study of cytomegalovirus exposure and HLA in healthy donors. The PCR was carried out with 60 Vbeta primers and 13 Jbeta primers. Generated by immunoSEQ multiplex PCR, the TCRdb table keeps only in-frame clones and is missing some. The profile covers more than 70,000 clones, with about 71% appearing a single time and nearly 10% taken by the ten largest. Sequencing was performed on PBMCs. The receptors were gathered from a woman in her forties or fifties in good health and CMV-seropositive.

The CDR3, as DNA: TGTGCCTGGGACCAGGGAGGACTGAAGGATAATTCACCCCTCCACTTT. It yields the protein CAWDQGGLKDNSPLHF. The chain employs TRBV30 and TRBJ1-6, with D maybe TRBD1 (5 bases). The ends were cut back, 5 bases at V and 5 bases at J, with 19 bases in the middle. This CDR3 has 16 amino acids. Germline lookup yields CDR1 GTSNPN and CDR2 SVGIG (reference sequence).

This clone was picked up a small number of times. The chain couples TRBV19 to TRBJ1-5, with D perhaps matching TRBD1 (5 bases). There are 14 residues in the CDR3. The V end lost 2 bases, the J end lost 6 bases, and 11 bases lay between the germline ends. Germline CDR1 LNHDA, CDR2 SQIVND (reference sequence). The chain's CDR3 is CASSIPGWTQPQHF. CDR3 nucleotides: TGTGCCAGTAGTATACCAGGGTGGACTCAGCCCCAGCATTTT.

This clone was counted a few times. The rearrangement uses TRBV6-1 and TRBJ1-2; TRBD1 might be the D (6 bases). Trimming shortened V by 6 bases and J by 4 bases, and 15 bases separated the two germline ends. The CDR3 has 14 residues. Germline loops: CDR1 MNHNS, CDR2 SASEGT. The CDR3 DNA is TGTGCCAGCAGCGCACAGGGAAACCCCTATGGCTACACCTTC. The encoded protein is CASSAQGNPYGYTF.

This clone was seen only a few times. This chain connects TRBV7-2 to TRBJ1-5, with TRBD1 matching over 10 bases. After removal of 5 bases from V and 3 bases from J, the junction contained 7 bases not matched to a gene. The CDR3 is 16 amino acids. Germline values: CDR1 SGHTA, CDR2 FQGNSA. The CDR3 coding sequence is TGTGCCAGCAGCCAATGGGGACAGGGGAACAATCAGCCCCAGCATTTT. Protein product: CASSQWGQGNNQPQHF.

Notes on this clone: One junction end does not reproduce the germline sequence, and a read error may be involved. The CDR3 sequence is CASREAANTGELFF. CDR3 coding DNA: TGTGCCAGCAGGGAAGCGGCCAACACCGGGGAGCTGTTTTTT. The V gene is TRBV2, the J gene TRBJ2-2, with D tentatively TRBD2 (5 bases). This CDR3 region has 14 residues. The germline CDR1 and CDR2 sequences are SNHLY and FYNNEI. The full variable domain, in which reference TRBV2 and TRBJ2-2 provide the parts outside the CDR3, is EPEVTQTPSHQVTQMGQEVILRCVPISNHLYFYWYRQILGQKVEFLVSFYNNEISEKSEIFDDQFSVERPDGSNFTLKIRSTKLEDSAMYFCASREAANTGELFFGEGSRLTVL.

The chain employs TRBV5-4 and TRBJ1-5, with TRBD1 as a possible D gene (5 bases). Trimming removed 5 bases at V and 1 base at J, with 13 bases between. In germline, CDR1 is SGHNT, CDR2 YYREEE (reference sequence). The CDR3 loop spans 15 amino acids. The CDR3 DNA is TGTGCCAGCAGGGGAACAGGTTCAAGCAATCAGCCCCAGCATTTT. This encodes CASRGTGSSNQPQHF. Drawing the rest from reference TRBV5-4 and TRBJ1-5, the complete variable domain is ETGVTQSPTHLIKTRGQQVTLRCSSQSGHNTVSWYQQALGQGPQFIFQYYREEENGRGNFPPRFSGLQFPNYSSELNVNALELDDSALYLCASRGTGSSNQPQHFGDGTRLSIL.

J is TRBJ1-4 and V is TRBV10-3, with D possibly being TRBD1 (6 bases). The V gene lost 0 bases and the J gene lost 5 bases, with 10 bases spanning the gap. CDR1 and CDR2 from the germline V gene are ENHRY and SYGVKD. There are 15 residues in the CDR3. The CDR3 region has the DNA TGTGCCATCAGTGAGTCCGGGACACAGAATGAAAAACTGTTTTTT. Residues: CAISESGTQNEKLFF.

This clone appeared a single time. The chain is built from TRBV5-1 and TRBJ2-6; TRBD2 matches 8 bases. V was clipped by 2 bases and J by 0 bases; unmatched bases: 7. In germline, CDR1 is SGHRS, CDR2 YFSETQ. The CDR3 covers 18 residues. CDR3 in DNA: TGCGCCAGCAGCTTAGCCAGCGGGGGTCGCTCTGGGGCCAACGTCCTGACTTTC. Amino acid sequence: CASSLASGGRSGANVLTF.

This rearrangement joins TRBV5-1 to TRBJ1-2; 7 bases agree with TRBD1. This CDR3 comprises 14 residues. V lost 3 bases, J lost 4 bases, and 6 bases stayed unmatched. The germline V gene has CDR1 SGHRS and CDR2 YFSETQ. The CDR3 loop reads CASSSRDRLYGYTF. The CDR3 coding sequence is TGCGCCAGCAGCTCCCGGGACAGACTCTATGGCTACACCTTC.

The chain couples TRBV28 to TRBJ1-4; possibly TRBD1 for D (5 bases). The CDR3 spans 14 residues. Germline CDR1 MDHEN, CDR2 SYDVKM. The ends were cut back, 4 bases at V and 7 bases at J, with 13 bases in the middle. The CDR3 spells CASSSWGEGEKLFF. CDR3 DNA sequence: TGTGCCAGCAGTTCTTGGGGGGAAGGTGAAAAACTGTTTTTT.